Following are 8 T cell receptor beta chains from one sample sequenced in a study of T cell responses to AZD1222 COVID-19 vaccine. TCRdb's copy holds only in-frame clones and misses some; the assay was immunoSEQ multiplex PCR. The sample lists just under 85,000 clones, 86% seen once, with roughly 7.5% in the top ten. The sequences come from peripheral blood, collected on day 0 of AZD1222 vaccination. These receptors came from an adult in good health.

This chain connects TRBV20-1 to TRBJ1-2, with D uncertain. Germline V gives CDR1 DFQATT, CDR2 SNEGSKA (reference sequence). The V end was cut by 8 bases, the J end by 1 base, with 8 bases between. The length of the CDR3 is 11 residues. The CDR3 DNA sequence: TGCAGTATCGGGGTTAACTATGGCTACACCTTC. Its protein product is CSIGVNYGYTF.

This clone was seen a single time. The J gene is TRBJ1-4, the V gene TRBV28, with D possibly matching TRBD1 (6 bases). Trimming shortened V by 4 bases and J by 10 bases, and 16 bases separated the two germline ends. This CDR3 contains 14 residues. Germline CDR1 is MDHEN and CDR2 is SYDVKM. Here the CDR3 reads CASSSQGTRGKLFF. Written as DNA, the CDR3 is TGTGCCAGCAGTTCACAGGGCACGAGGGGAAAACTGTTTTTT.

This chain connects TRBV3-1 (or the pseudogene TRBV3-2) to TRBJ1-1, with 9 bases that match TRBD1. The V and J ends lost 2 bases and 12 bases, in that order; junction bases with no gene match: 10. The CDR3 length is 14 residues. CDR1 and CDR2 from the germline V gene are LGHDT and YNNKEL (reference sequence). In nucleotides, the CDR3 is TGTGCCAGCAGCCAACAGAACAGGGGGCGCGATTCTTTCTTT. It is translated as CASSQQNRGRDSFF.

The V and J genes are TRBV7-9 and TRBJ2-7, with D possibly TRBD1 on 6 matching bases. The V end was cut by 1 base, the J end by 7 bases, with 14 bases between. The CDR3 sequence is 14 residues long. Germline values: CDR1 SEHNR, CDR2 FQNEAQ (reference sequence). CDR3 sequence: CASSLGTASKEQYF. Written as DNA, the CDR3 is TGTGCCAGCAGCTTAGGGACAGCGTCAAAGGAGCAGTACTTC.

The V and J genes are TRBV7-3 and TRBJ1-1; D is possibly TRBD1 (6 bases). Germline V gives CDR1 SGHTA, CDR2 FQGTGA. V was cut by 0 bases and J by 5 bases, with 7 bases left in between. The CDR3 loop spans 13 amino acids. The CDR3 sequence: CASSLTGGTEAFF. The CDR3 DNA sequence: TGTGCCAGCAGCTTAACAGGGGGAACTGAAGCTTTCTTT.

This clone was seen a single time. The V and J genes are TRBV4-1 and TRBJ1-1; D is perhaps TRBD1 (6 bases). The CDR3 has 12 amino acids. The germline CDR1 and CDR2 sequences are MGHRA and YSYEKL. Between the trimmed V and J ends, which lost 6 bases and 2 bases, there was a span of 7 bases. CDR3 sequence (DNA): TGCGCCAGCAGAGGGGGAAACACTGAAGCTTTCTTT. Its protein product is CASRGGNTEAFF.

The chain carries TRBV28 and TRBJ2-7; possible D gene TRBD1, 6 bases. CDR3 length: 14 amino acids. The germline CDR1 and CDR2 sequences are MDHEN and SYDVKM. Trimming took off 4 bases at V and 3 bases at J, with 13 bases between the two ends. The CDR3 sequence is CASSWQNRVYEQYF. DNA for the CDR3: TGTGCCAGCAGTTGGCAAAACAGGGTCTACGAGCAGTACTTC. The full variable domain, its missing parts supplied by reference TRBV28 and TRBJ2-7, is DVKVTQSSRYLVKRTGEKVFLECVQDMDHENMFWYRQDPGLGLRLIYFSYDVKMKEKGDIPEGYSVSREKKERFSLILESASTNQTSMYLCASSWQNRVYEQYFGPGTRLTVT.

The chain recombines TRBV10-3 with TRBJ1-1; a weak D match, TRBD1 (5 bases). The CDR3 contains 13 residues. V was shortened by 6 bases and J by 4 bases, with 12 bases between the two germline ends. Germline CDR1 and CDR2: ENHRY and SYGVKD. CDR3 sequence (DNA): TGTGCCATCAGGGACGGAAGGGGCACTGAAGCTTTCTTT. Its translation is CAIRDGRGTEAFF.